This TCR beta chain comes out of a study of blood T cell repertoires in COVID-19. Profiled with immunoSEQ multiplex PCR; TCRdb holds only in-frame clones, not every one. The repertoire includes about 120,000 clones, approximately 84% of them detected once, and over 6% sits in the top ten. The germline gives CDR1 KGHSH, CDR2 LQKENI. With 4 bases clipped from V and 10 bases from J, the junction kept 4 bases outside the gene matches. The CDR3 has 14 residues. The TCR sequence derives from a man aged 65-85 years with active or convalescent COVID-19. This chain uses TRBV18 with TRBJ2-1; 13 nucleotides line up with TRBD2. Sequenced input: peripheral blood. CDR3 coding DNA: TGTGCCAGCTCACGCGGACTAGCGGGAGTAGAGCAGTTCTTC. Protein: CASSRGLAGVEQFF. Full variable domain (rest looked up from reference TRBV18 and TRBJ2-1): NAGVMQNPRHLVRRRGQEARLRCSPMKGHSHVYWYRQLPEEGLKFMVYLQKENIIDESGMPKERFSAEFPKEGPSILRIQQVVRGDSAAYFCASSRGLAGVEQFFGPGTRLTVL.